The entry below describes one TCR beta chain. This sample is part of a study of blood T cells in healthy people across ages. Sample-barcoded 5' priming and a J-beta primer mix drove a second PCR of 7 to 11 cycles. Each sample provided no less than 2.5 million CDR3-containing paired-end reads. TCRdb re-called the 5' RACE reads through MiXCR, storing one row per CDR3 protein. The table has under 950,000 distinct CDR3 sequences, about 20% seen once. Isolation of PBMCs gave at least 7 million cells per sample. The CDR3 length is 16 residues. V lost 0 bases, J lost 5 bases, and 7 bases stayed unmatched. From germline, CDR1 is SGDLS and CDR2 YYNGEE.

The clonotype comes from a man aged 65-85 years in good health. The chain is built from TRBV9 and TRBJ1-5, with 8 bases fitting TRBD1. Sequenced input: blood. The CDR3 sequence is CASSVGSRGPDQPQHF. The CDR3 region has the DNA TGTGCCAGCAGCGTAGGTAGCAGGGGGCCGGATCAGCCCCAGCATTTT.